This section outlines one TCR beta chain sequence together with its context. The CDR3 spans 14 residues. Germline lookup yields CDR1 SGHDT and CDR2 YYEEEE. This specimen comes from a study of technical replicates of blood from a few donors. The table came from immunoSEQ multiplex PCR; TCRdb's copy has only in-frame clones and leaves some out. Of roughly 71,000 clones in the sample, approximately 92% were seen once. The TCR originated in a human donor in good health. The sequenced sample consisted of T cells isolated from PBMCs. The rearrangement joins TRBV5-6 to TRBJ2-1; D remains unclear. The CDR3 loop reads CASSSVSSYNEQFF. The CDR3 DNA reads as TGTGCAAGCTCGAGTGTAAGCTCCTACAATGAGCAGTTCTTC.